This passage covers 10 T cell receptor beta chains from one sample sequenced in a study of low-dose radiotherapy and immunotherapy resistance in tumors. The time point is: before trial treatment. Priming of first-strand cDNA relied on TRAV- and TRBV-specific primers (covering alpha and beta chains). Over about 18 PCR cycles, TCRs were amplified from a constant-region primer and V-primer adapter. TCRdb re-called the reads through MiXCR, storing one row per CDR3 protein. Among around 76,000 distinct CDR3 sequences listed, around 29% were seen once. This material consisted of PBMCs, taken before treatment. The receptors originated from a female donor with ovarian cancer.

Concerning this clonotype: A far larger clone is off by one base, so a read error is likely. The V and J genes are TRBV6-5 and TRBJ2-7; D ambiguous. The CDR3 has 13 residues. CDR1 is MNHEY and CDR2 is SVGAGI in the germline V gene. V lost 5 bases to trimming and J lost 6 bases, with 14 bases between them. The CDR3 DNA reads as TGTGCCAGCAGTGAGTCGACTTTTGGCGAGCAGTACTTC. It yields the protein CASSESTFGEQYF.

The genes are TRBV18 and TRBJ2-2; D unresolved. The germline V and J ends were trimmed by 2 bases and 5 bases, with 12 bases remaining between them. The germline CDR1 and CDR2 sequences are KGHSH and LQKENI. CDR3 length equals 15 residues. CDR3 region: CASSPGQSRTGELFF. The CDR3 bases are TGTGCCAGCTCACCAGGGCAGAGTCGGACCGGGGAGCTGTTTTTT. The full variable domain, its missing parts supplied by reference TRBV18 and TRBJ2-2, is NAGVMQNPRHLVRRRGQEARLRCSPMKGHSHVYWYRQLPEEGLKFMVYLQKENIIDESGMPKERFSAEFPKEGPSILRIQQVVRGDSAAYFCASSPGQSRTGELFFGEGSRLTVL.

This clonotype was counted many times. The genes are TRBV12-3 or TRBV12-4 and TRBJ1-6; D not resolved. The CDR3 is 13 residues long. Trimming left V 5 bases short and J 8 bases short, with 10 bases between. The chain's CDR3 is CASSPLPYSPLHF. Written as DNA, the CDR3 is TGTGCCAGCAGTCCCCTGCCCTATTCACCCCTCCACTTT.

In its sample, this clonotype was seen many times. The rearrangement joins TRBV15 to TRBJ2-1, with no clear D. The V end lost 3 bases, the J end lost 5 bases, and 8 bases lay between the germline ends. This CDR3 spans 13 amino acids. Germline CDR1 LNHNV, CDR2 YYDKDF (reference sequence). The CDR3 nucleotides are TGTGCCACCAGCAGGGCGATCCACAATGAGCAGTTCTTC. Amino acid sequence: CATSRAIHNEQFF.

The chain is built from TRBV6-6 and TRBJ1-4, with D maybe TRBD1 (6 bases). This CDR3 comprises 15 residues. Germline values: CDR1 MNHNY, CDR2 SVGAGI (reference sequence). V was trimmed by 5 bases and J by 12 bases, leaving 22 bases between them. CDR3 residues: CASSEEWGLRSELFF. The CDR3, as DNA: TGTGCCAGCAGTGAAGAGTGGGGGCTCCGGAGTGAACTGTTTTTT.

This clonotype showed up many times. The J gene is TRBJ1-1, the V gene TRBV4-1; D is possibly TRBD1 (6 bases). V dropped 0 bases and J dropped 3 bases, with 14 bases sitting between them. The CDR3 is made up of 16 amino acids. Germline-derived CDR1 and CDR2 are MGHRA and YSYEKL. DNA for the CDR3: TGCGCCAGCAGCCAAGATCATCGGGGGGCATACACTGAAGCTTTCTTT. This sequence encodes CASSQDHRGAYTEAFF.

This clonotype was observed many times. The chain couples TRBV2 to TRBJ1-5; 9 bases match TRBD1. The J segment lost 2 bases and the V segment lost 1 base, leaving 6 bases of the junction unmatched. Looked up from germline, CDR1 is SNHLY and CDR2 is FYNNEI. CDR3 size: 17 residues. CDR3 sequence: CASSEGWTGVGNQPQHF. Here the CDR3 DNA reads TGTGCCAGCAGTGAAGGGTGGACAGGGGTTGGCAATCAGCCCCAGCATTTT.

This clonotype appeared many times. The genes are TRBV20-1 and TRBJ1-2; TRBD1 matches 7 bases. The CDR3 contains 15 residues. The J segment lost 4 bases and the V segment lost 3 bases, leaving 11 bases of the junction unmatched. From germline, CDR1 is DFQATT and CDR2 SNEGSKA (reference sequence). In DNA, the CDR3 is TGCAGTGCTAGCGATCAGGGGGGGTCAGGCTATGGCTACACCTTC. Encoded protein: CSASDQGGSGYGYTF.

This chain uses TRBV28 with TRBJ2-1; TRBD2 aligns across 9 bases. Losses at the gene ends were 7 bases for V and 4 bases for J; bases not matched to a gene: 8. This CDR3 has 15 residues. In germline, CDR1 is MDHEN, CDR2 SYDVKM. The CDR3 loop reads CASNELAGYYNEQFF. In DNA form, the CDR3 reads TGTGCCAGCAACGAACTAGCGGGTTATTACAATGAGCAGTTCTTC.

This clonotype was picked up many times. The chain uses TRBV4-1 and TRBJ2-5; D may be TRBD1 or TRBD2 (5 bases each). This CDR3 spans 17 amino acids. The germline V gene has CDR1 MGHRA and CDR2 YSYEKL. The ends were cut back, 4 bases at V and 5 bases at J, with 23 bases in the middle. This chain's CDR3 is CASSRLHSGTMGETQYF. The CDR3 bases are TGCGCCAGCAGCCGTCTCCACTCCGGGACGATGGGCGAGACCCAGTACTTC.